This TCR beta chain was found in a study of shared clonotypes between healthy human individuals. Profiled with immunoSEQ multiplex PCR; TCRdb holds only in-frame clones, not every one. The sample records millions of clones, about 92% being singletons. The receptor comes from a man younger than 30 in good health. Some clones in this sample may be carry-over from other donors' samples. Sequenced: naive CD4+ T cells from PBMCs. Stated subset: CD45RA+ positively selected.

This chain's CDR3 is CASSLSGRAPEQYF. CDR3 nucleotide sequence: TGTGCCAGCAGTTTATCAGGCAGGGCGCCCGAGCAGTACTTC. The chain is built from TRBV27 and TRBJ2-7, with D possibly matching TRBD1 (5 bases). V dropped 0 bases and J dropped 6 bases, with 12 bases sitting between them. This CDR3 region has 14 residues. The germline V gene has CDR1 MNHEY and CDR2 SMNVEV (reference sequence).